These 14 T cell receptor beta chains came from one sample sequenced in a study of cytomegalovirus exposure and HLA in healthy donors. The primer mix had 60 Vbeta and 13 Jbeta primers. The assay was immunoSEQ multiplex PCR, and TCRdb's table has in-frame clones only and misses some. The data contain under 200,000 clones, roughly two thirds of them singletons. Sequenced sample: PBMCs. Receptors originate from a woman between 18 and 30 years old in good health and CMV-seropositive.

V is TRBV19 and J is TRBJ2-1; TRBD1 matches at 9 bases. The V segment lost 5 bases and the J segment 7 bases; nucleotides outside the gene matches: 9. The length of the CDR3 is 15 residues. Germline-derived CDR1 and CDR2 are LNHDA and SQIVND (reference sequence). CDR3 nucleotides: TGTGCCAGTAGTGCCACAGGGGGCGCGGGGAATGAGCAGTTCTTC. This sequence encodes CASSATGGAGNEQFF.

The chain couples TRBV30 to TRBJ1-4, with TRBD1 matching 8 bases. CDR1 is GTSNPN and CDR2 is SVGIG in the germline V gene (reference sequence). V shed 0 bases and J 2 bases; nucleotides not matched to a gene: 5. This CDR3 is built from 16 residues. CDR3 sequence: CAWSVARGQTNEKLFF. CDR3 DNA: TGTGCCTGGAGTGTAGCCAGGGGGCAGACTAATGAAAAACTGTTTTTT.

This chain joins TRBV15 and TRBJ1-6, with D unclear. The CDR3 totals 18 residues. Looked up from germline, CDR1 is LNHNV and CDR2 is YYDKDF (reference sequence). Trimming left V 5 bases short and J 5 bases short, with 22 bases between. The CDR3 reads CATSQVAQRRDDNSPLHF. CDR3 DNA: TGTGCCACCAGCCAAGTAGCGCAGAGACGTGATGATAATTCACCCCTCCACTTT.

This chain links TRBV13 with TRBJ2-6; 7 nucleotides match TRBD1. V gave up 2 bases and J gave up 0 bases; unmatched junction bases: 7. CDR1 and CDR2 (germline): PRHDT, FYEKMQ (reference sequence). The CDR3 runs to 18 residues. The CDR3 DNA reads TGTGCCAGCAGCTTACTCGGGACAGTCCCCTCTGGGGCCAACGTCCTGACTTTC. Its translation is CASSLLGTVPSGANVLTF.

This clone was seen a handful of times. V usage is TRBV4-2 and J usage is TRBJ2-5; 9 nucleotides line up with TRBD2. J lost 5 bases, V lost 0 bases, and 7 bases had no gene match. Looked up from germline, CDR1 is LGHNA and CDR2 is YNFKEQ. The length of the CDR3 is 16 residues. DNA of the CDR3: TGTGCCAGCAGCCAAGAACCAGCGGGGGGCCTGGAGACCCAGTACTTC. Protein sequence: CASSQEPAGGLETQYF.

This clone was detected only a few times. This chain links TRBV10-3 with TRBJ2-7; TRBD1 might be the D (6 bases). V was cut by 4 bases and J by 5 bases, with 15 bases left in between. CDR1 and CDR2 (germline): ENHRY, SYGVKD. The CDR3 totals 14 residues. The chain's CDR3 is CAISVRTVVDEQYF. The CDR3 DNA reads as TGTGCCATCAGTGTGCGGACAGTCGTGGACGAGCAGTACTTC.

Only a few counts were recorded for this clone. The chain uses TRBV7-9 and TRBJ1-2, with 8 nucleotides matching TRBD1. The germline CDR1 and CDR2 sequences are SEHNR and FQNEAQ (reference sequence). This CDR3 comprises 15 residues. Trimming at V came to 5 bases and at J to 4 bases, leaving 9 bases not matched to a gene. CDR3 amino acids: CASSRPDRGGYGYTF. The DNA for the CDR3 is TGTGCCAGCAGCCGGCCAGACAGGGGAGGCTATGGCTACACCTTC.

J is TRBJ2-2 and V is TRBV25-1, with 7 positions matching TRBD1. This CDR3 spans 15 amino acids. V was clipped by 5 bases and J by 5 bases; unmatched bases: 8. Germline V lookup: CDR1 MGHDK, CDR2 SYGVNS. The CDR3 loop is CASSKTGVDTGELFF. CDR3 nucleotides: TGTGCCAGCAGTAAAACAGGGGTCGATACCGGGGAGCTGTTTTTT. Using reference TRBV25-1 and TRBJ2-2 for the parts outside the CDR3, the full variable domain is EADIYQTPRYLVIGTGKKITLECSQTMGHDKMYWYQQDPGMELHLIHYSYGVNSTEKGDLSSESTVSRIRTEHFPLTLESARPSHTSQYLCASSKTGVDTGELFFGEGSRLTVL.

In its sample, this clone was seen once. V and J are TRBV11-2 and TRBJ2-1; the match to TRBD1 covers 8 bases. This CDR3 contains 15 residues. Per the germline V gene, CDR1 is SGHAT and CDR2 is FQNNGV. J was trimmed by 3 bases and V by 5 bases; bases with no gene match: 6. The CDR3 loop is CASSPGQDYYNEQFF. Written as DNA, the CDR3 is TGTGCCAGCAGCCCGGGACAGGACTACTACAATGAGCAGTTCTTC.

The chain has TRBV10-3 and TRBJ2-4; TRBD1 agrees at 8 bases. The CDR3 extends over 19 amino acids. The J segment lost 5 bases and the V segment lost 1 base, leaving 16 bases of the junction unmatched. Germline loops: CDR1 ENHRY, CDR2 SYGVKD. Here the CDR3 reads CAISEWQGAGRLVQNIQYF. For the CDR3, the DNA is TGTGCCATCAGTGAGTGGCAGGGGGCCGGAAGGTTGGTCCAAAACATTCAGTACTTC.

This clone has only a few counts. The chain uses TRBV5-4 and TRBJ2-7, with 7 bases lining up with TRBD1. Germline CDR1 and CDR2: SGHNT and YYREEE (reference sequence). The V and J ends lost 3 bases and 4 bases, in that order; junction bases with no gene match: 10. This CDR3 region has 15 residues. The CDR3 DNA sequence: TGTGCCAGCAGCTCAGATCCGGGACAGCTTTACGAGCAGTACTTC. This encodes CASSSDPGQLYEQYF.

This chain connects TRBV4-3 to TRBJ1-6; maybe TRBD1 (5 bases). The CDR3 loop spans 18 amino acids. The ends were cut back, 0 bases at V and 0 bases at J, with 12 bases in the middle. Looked up from germline, CDR1 is LGHNA and CDR2 is YSLEER. Written as DNA, the CDR3 is TGCGCCAGCAGCCAAGATTGGGGGGACCGCTCCTATAATTCACCCCTCCACTTT. This codes for CASSQDWGDRSYNSPLHF.

Regarding this clone: Other DNA sequences in this sample translate to the same CDR3. The gene calls are TRBV6-5 and TRBJ2-7, with TRBD2 identical over 9 bases. Per germline, CDR1 MNHEY and CDR2 SVGAGI. V gave up 2 bases and J gave up 1 base; unmatched junction bases: 0. The CDR3 totals 14 residues. CDR3 residues: CASSYSGGSYEQYF. For the CDR3, the DNA is TGTGCCAGCAGTTACAGCGGGGGGTCCTACGAGCAGTACTTC.

J is TRBJ1-2 and V is TRBV6-9, with 9 bases identical to TRBD1. V trimming: 6 bases; J trimming: 8 bases; junction bases outside the gene matches: 4. The CDR3 has 12 amino acids. Germline loops: CDR1 MNHGY, CDR2 SVAAGI. The CDR3 loop is CASSRTGDGYTF. For the CDR3, the DNA is TGTGCCAGCAGCAGGACAGGGGACGGCTACACCTTC.